This T cell receptor beta chain appears in the sequencing data of a study of identical twins. Regarding the study as a whole: Less excess twin sharing appeared in beta out-of-frame sequences. The same donors were not followed; conclusions instead depended on cross-sectional statistical analysis.

A universal primer site was added by template switching, and unique molecular identifiers were carried by the cDNA. TCRdb reprocessed the 5' RACE reads with MiXCR, giving one entry per CDR3 protein. The profile shows 460,000 or so distinct CDR3 sequences, approximately 15% of them singletons. The CDR3 contains 15 residues. The ends were cut back, 2 bases at V and 5 bases at J, with 13 bases in the middle. Comments on this clonotype: What it binds is not known.

Another study also made use of these data, one on yellow fever vaccine responses in identical twins.

This sequence was found in a woman aged 18-30 years in good health. The sequenced sample consisted of CD4+ T cells sorted from blood. This chain links TRBV12-3 or TRBV12-4 with TRBJ2-1; D perhaps matches TRBD1 (5 bases). The DNA for the CDR3 is TGTGCCAGCAGTTTACACAGGCTAACGGACAATGAGCAGTTCTTC. It encodes CASSLHRLTDNEQFF.